The entry that follows covers one T cell receptor (beta chain) sequence. The data were produced by immunoSEQ multiplex PCR, yet TCRdb's version contains in-frame clones alone and is incomplete. The sample yields nearly 350,000 clones, about 90% seen once. The data originate from a study of blood T cell repertoires in COVID-19. Germline values: CDR1 MNHEY, CDR2 SVGEGT. After removal of 2 bases from V and 5 bases from J, the junction contained 12 bases not matched to a gene. This CDR3 has 18 residues. V gene TRBV6-2 or TRBV6-3 combines with J gene TRBJ1-5; 10 nucleotides agree with TRBD1. This TCR derives from a woman younger than 30 who had recovered from COVID-19. Sequencing used peripheral blood. The CDR3 spells CASSYLRDRGGLDQPQHF. Here the CDR3 DNA reads TGTGCCAGCAGTTACCTCCGGGACAGGGGTGGATTAGATCAGCCCCAGCATTTT.